Below are 19 T cell receptor beta chains sequenced from a single sample in a study of post-analysis software for immune sequencing data. Study conclusions and caveats: Controls showed lower frequencies than patients for several TRBV segments, and TRBV5-6, TRBV5-1 and TRBV20-1 were among these.

Built from TCR beta cDNA, the libraries had unique molecular identifiers in them. TCRdb re-called the PCR reads with MiXCR, one entry per CDR3 protein. The table has roughly 600,000 distinct CDR3 sequences, roughly 46% seen once; the top ten hold more than 1.5%. These TCRs are of unknown antigen specificity. Sequencing was done on a sample of blood. Source of these receptors: a girl between 5 and 17 years old with multiple sclerosis.

The chain couples TRBV5-1 to TRBJ2-7; 10 nucleotides match TRBD1. CDR1 and CDR2 (germline): SGHRS, YFSETQ. The CDR3 consists of 15 residues. The V gene end was trimmed by 4 bases and the J gene end by 6 bases; junction bases not matched to a gene: 10. CDR3 DNA: TGCGCCAGCAGCGAGACCGGGACAGGGGTTTTCGAGCAGTACTTC. As protein: CASSETGTGVFEQYF.

As DNA, the CDR3 is TGCAGTGCTACGGGCATCAGACAGGGTGACGGCTACACCTTC. Its translation is CSATGIRQGDGYTF. This rearrangement joins TRBV20-1 to TRBJ1-2, with 7 bases aligning to TRBD1. There are 14 residues in the CDR3. Germline V CDR1 and CDR2: DFQATT, SNEGSKA (reference sequence). The V and J ends lost 4 bases and 8 bases, in that order; junction bases with no gene match: 13.

The chain carries TRBV6-5 and TRBJ2-2, with D possibly being TRBD1 or TRBD2 (5 bases each). CDR1 and CDR2 from the germline V gene are MNHEY and SVGAGI. V was trimmed by 0 bases and J by 6 bases, leaving 8 bases between them. CDR3 length: 14 amino acids. The CDR3 DNA reads TGTGCCAGCAGTTACTCGAGAGGGGCCGGGGAGCTGTTTTTT. Translated: CASSYSRGAGELFF.

This clonotype appeared a few times. This chain links TRBV20-1 with TRBJ1-5, with 9 bases that match TRBD1. The CDR3 has 14 amino acids. CDR1 is DFQATT and CDR2 is SNEGSKA in the germline V gene (reference sequence). Trimming took 5 bases from V and 3 from J; bases not matched to a gene: 5. The DNA for the CDR3 is TGCAGTGCTCCGGGACAGGGCGACAATCAGCCCCAGCATTTT. Translation: CSAPGQGDNQPQHF.

This rearrangement joins TRBV6-5 to TRBJ2-7; 12 nucleotides match TRBD2. The CDR3 totals 17 residues. The V gene's germline CDR1 is MNHEY and CDR2 SVGAGI. Trimming at V came to 2 bases and at J to 4 bases, leaving 9 bases not matched to a gene. The CDR3 bases are TGTGCCAGCAGTTACGCCGGGTGGCTAGCGGGAGGGTACGAGCAGTACTTC. Residues: CASSYAGWLAGGYEQYF.

V gene TRBV2 combines with J gene TRBJ1-2; D is uncertain. The V end was cut by 9 bases, the J end by 4 bases, with 24 bases between. The germline V gene has CDR1 SNHLY and CDR2 FYNNEI. There are 16 residues in the CDR3. CDR3 nucleotides: TGTGCCAGGAGGGCGGAGGGCCATCTTCCTACCTATGGCTACACCTTC. Its translation: CARRAEGHLPTYGYTF.

In this sample, this clonotype turned up once. The CDR3 bases are TGCGCCAGCACCTCTGATTTGGGGGCGACTGAAGCTTTCTTT. Translated, it gives CASTSDLGATEAFF. V gene TRBV5-1 combines with J gene TRBJ1-1, with D possibly matching TRBD1 (6 bases). Trimming removed 6 bases at V and 5 bases at J, with 17 bases between. Germline V gene data show CDR1 as SGHRS and CDR2 as YFSETQ. This CDR3 is 14 amino acids long.

This clonotype was seen more than once but under ten times. CDR3 residues: CASSQDPSGYQETQYF. The CDR3 nucleotides read TGCGCCAGCAGCCAAGATCCTAGCGGGTACCAAGAGACCCAGTACTTC. The rearrangement uses TRBV4-1 and TRBJ2-5, with 8 bases matching TRBD2. Germline trimming cut 0 bases from V and 0 bases from J; bases unmatched to any gene: 3. CDR3 length equals 16 residues. Per the germline V gene, CDR1 is MGHRA and CDR2 is YSYEKL.

In regard to this clonotype: Likely a read error: the CDR3 ends without its conserved phenylalanine or tryptophan. This rearrangement joins TRBV20-1 to TRBJ2-7; TRBD1 might be the D (6 bases). V lost 4 bases and J lost 4, with 11 bases in between. This CDR3 region has 12 residues. CDR1 DFQATT and CDR2 SNEGSKA come from the germline V gene (reference sequence). Here the CDR3 DNA reads TGCAGTGCTAAAACCAGGGGTTACGAGCAGTACTGC. Residues: CSAKTRGYEQYC.

This clonotype was seen just once. This chain uses TRBV7-6 with TRBJ2-3; D is tentatively TRBD1 or TRBD2 (5 bases each). Trimming shortened V by 5 bases and J by 4 bases, and 13 bases separated the two germline ends. The CDR3 is 14 amino acids. The germline gives CDR1 SGHVS, CDR2 FNYEAQ. This CDR3 reads CASSPYVGADTQYF. The CDR3 nucleotides are TGTGCCAGCAGCCCCTACGTGGGGGCAGATACGCAGTATTTT.

The chain couples TRBV9 to TRBJ1-1, with 7 positions matching TRBD1. Germline CDR1 is SGDLS and CDR2 is YYNGEE. Trimming took 3 bases from V and 7 from J; bases not matched to a gene: 12. The length of the CDR3 is 15 residues. The CDR3 DNA follows: TGTGCCAGCAGCGCTCTCGACAGGGCCCGAGGTGAAGCTTTCTTT. Its protein product is CASSALDRARGEAFF.

This clonotype came up once. The chain links TRBV12-3 or TRBV12-4 to TRBJ2-3, with D tentatively TRBD1 (5 bases). V was clipped by 6 bases and J by 6 bases, with 10 bases between them. The CDR3 covers 12 residues. CDR3 region: CASRRQWDTQYF. The CDR3 nucleotides are TGTGCCAGCAGACGACAGTGGGATACGCAGTATTTT.

V gene TRBV6-5 combines with J gene TRBJ1-5; a possible D gene is TRBD1 (6 bases). This CDR3 is 15 amino acids long. CDR1 is MNHEY, CDR2 SVGAGI, per germline. The V end lost 4 bases, the J end lost 3 bases, and 13 bases lay between the germline ends. CDR3 amino acids: CASSSVQGANQPQHF. CDR3 nucleotides: TGTGCCAGCAGTTCGGTACAGGGCGCCAATCAGCCCCAGCATTTT.

This clonotype was picked up a small number of times. The CDR3: CAIRAGGRDTEAFF. The DNA of the CDR3 is TGTGCCATCAGGGCGGGGGGTCGGGACACTGAAGCTTTCTTT. V gene TRBV10-3 combines with J gene TRBJ1-1, with a possible D match to TRBD1 (5 bases). Between the trimmed V and J ends, which lost 6 bases and 3 bases, there was a span of 14 bases. The CDR3 contains 14 residues. Germline V gene data show CDR1 as ENHRY and CDR2 as SYGVKD.

Note on this clonotype: The junction shows a germline mismatch at one end, possibly a read error. The gene calls are TRBV6-5 and TRBJ2-6; tentatively, D is TRBD1 (5 bases). The germline gives CDR1 MNHEY, CDR2 SVGAGI. The CDR3 length is 19 residues. The CDR3 bases are TGTGCCAGCAGTTCCGGTGTTATAGGGGTGGTGTCTGGGGCCAACGTCCAGACTTTC. Translated, it gives CASSSGVIGVVSGANVQTF.

This clonotype showed up just a few times. This chain joins TRBV25-1 and TRBJ2-7; maybe TRBD1 (6 bases). CDR1 is MGHDK and CDR2 is SYGVNS in the germline V gene. The V end lost 4 bases, the J end lost 5 bases, and 15 bases lay between the germline ends. This CDR3 has 14 amino acids. The CDR3 DNA reads as TGTGCCAGCAGTGCCCCCGGGACACCGAACGAGCAGTACTTC. It specifies CASSAPGTPNEQYF.

The chain has TRBV12-3 or TRBV12-4 and TRBJ2-2, with TRBD1 matching over 7 bases. The CDR3 runs to 14 residues. The J segment lost 5 bases and the V segment lost 6 bases, leaving 6 bases of the junction unmatched. The CDR3 DNA is TGTGCCAGCAGCTACAGGGGATGGACCGGGGAGCTGTTTTTT. Translation gives CASSYRGWTGELFF.

The chain combines TRBV9 with TRBJ2-5; D is unresolved. V lost 0 bases, J lost 5 bases, and 5 bases lay in between. The CDR3 totals 12 residues. Germline lookup yields CDR1 SGDLS and CDR2 YYNGEE. The CDR3 DNA follows: TGTGCCAGCAGCGTAGGAGCTGAGACCCAGTACTTC. It specifies CASSVGAETQYF.

The chain recombines TRBV5-1 with TRBJ1-5; no clear D. Trimming took 0 bases from V and 7 from J, leaving 14 bases between them. Germline V gives CDR1 SGHRS, CDR2 YFSETQ. This CDR3 has 15 amino acids. The CDR3 region has the DNA TGCGCCAGCAGCTTGGAAGGTGGGAGTAAGCAGCCCCAGCATTTT. Translated: CASSLEGGSKQPQHF.